Ten or more counts support the clone carrying this T cell receptor (beta chain). The source of the sample is a study of T-cell reconstitution after alpha-beta-depleted transplantation in children. A TCRbeta library incorporating unique molecular identifiers was prepared. TCRdb processed the PCR reads anew with MiXCR; each CDR3 protein has one entry. The data show 100,000 or so distinct CDR3 sequences, with over 9% seen just once and 11% to 15% held by the top ten. This CDR3 region has 13 residues. Per the germline V gene, CDR1 is DFQATT and CDR2 is SNEGSKA (reference sequence). Unmatched junction bases numbered 4, after V lost 3 bases and J lost 6 bases.

The rearrangement links TRBV20-1 to TRBJ2-2; 7 bases agree with TRBD2. The clonotype originates from a human donor who donated a stem cell graft to a child with inherited bone marrow failure. Material: PBMCs from the stem cell graft donor, obtained from the stem cell graft. The CDR3 DNA reads as TGCAGTGCTAGTCGGGGGGACGCCGGGGAGCTGTTTTTT. Encoded protein: CSASRGDAGELFF.